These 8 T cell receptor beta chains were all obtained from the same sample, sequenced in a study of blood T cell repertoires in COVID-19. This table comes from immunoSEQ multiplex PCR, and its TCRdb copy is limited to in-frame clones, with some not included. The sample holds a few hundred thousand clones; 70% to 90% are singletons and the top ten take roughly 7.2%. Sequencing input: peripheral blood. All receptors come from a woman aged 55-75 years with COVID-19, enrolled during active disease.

The CDR3 coding sequence is TGTGCCAGCAGCCCAGGGGGGAACACCGGGGAGCTGTTTTTT. This sequence encodes CASSPGGNTGELFF. The rearrangement joins TRBV9 to TRBJ2-2; 7 bases fit TRBD1. This CDR3 region has 14 residues. Per the germline V gene, CDR1 is SGDLS and CDR2 is YYNGEE. The ends lost 4 bases at V and 1 base at J; junction bases unmatched: 1.

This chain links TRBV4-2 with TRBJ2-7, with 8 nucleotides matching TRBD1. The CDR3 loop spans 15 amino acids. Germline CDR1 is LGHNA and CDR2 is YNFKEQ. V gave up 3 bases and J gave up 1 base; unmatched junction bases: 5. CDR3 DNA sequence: TGTGCCAGCAGCCAGGGGACAGGTCCTTCCTACGAGCAGTACTTC. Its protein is CASSQGTGPSYEQYF.

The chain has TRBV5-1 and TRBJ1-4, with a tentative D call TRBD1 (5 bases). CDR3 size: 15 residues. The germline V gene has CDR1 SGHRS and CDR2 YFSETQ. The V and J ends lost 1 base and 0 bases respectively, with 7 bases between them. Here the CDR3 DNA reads TGCGCCAGCAGCTTGACAGGCTCAACTAATGAAAAACTGTTTTTT. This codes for CASSLTGSTNEKLFF.

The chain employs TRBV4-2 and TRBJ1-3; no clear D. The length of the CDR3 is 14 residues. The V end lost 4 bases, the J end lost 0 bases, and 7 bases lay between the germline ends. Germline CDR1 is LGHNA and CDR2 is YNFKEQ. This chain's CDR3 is CASSRDRSGNTIYF. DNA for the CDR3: TGTGCCAGCAGCCGAGATCGCTCTGGAAACACCATATATTTT.

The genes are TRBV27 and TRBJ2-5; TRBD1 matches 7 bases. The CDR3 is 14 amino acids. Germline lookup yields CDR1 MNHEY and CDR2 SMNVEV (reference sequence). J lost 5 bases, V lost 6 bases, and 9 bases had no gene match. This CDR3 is CASRPTGVKETQYF. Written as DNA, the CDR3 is TGTGCCAGCAGACCTACAGGGGTGAAGGAGACCCAGTACTTC.

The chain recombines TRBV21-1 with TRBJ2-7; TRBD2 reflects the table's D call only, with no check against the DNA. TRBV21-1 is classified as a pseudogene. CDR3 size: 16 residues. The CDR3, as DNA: TGTGCCAGCAGCAAAGAGGTAGCGGGGGACCGGTACGAGCAGTACTTC. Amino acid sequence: CASSKEVAGDRYEQYF.

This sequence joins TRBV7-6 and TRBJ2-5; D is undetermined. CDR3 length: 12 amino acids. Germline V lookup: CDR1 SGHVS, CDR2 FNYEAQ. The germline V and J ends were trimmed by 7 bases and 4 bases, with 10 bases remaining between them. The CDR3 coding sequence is TGTGCCAGCACCCCGAGTAGAGAGACCCAGTACTTC. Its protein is CASTPSRETQYF. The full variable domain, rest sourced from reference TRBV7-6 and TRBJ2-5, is GAGVSQSPRYKVTKRGQDVALRCDPISGHVSLYWYRQALGQGPEFLTYFNYEAQQDKSGLPNDRFSAERPEGSISTLTIQRTEQRDSAMYRCASTPSRETQYFGPGTRLLVL.

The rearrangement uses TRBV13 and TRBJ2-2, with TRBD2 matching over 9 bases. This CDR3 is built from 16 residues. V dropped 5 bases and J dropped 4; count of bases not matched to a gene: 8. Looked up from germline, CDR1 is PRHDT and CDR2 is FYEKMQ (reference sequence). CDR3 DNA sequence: TGTGCCAGCAGCGCAGAAGCGGGGGGAGCCACCGGGGAGCTGTTTTTT. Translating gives CASSAEAGGATGELFF. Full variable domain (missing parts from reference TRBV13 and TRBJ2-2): AAGVIQSPRHLIKEKRETATLKCYPIPRHDTVYWYQQGPGQDPQFLISFYEKMQSDKGSIPDRFSAQQFSDYHSELNMSSLELGDSALYFCASSAEAGGATGELFFGEGSRLTVL.